This record looks at one T cell receptor (beta chain) sequence and its context. Germline-derived CDR1 and CDR2 are SGHNT and YENEEA. The CDR3 length is 13 residues. V was shortened by 3 bases and J by 9 bases, with 9 bases between the two germline ends. This record comes from a study of blood T cell repertoires in COVID-19. Data came from immunoSEQ multiplex PCR; TCRdb stores just in-frame clones and leaves some out. In the table there are roughly 76,000 clones, 80% to 85% of which are singletons. The source material was peripheral blood. J is TRBJ1-6 and V is TRBV11-3, with a possible D match to TRBD1 (6 bases). The sequence was collected from a woman aged 65 to 85 with acute or convalescent COVID-19. The CDR3 spells CASSLTGSSPLHF. CDR3 in DNA: TGTGCCAGCAGCTTGACAGGAAGTTCACCCCTCCACTTT.